One and the same sample provided the 22 T cell receptor beta chains below, sequenced in a study of Ad26.COV2.S vaccination and SARS-CoV-2 variants. Stated treatment: over 15 received Ad26.COV2.S at low or high dose, single or two shots; about 5 received placebo; per-sample allocation not given. Repertoires come from day 63 after the first vaccine or placebo injection. Sequencing was performed with immunoSEQ multiplex PCR; in TCRdb, only in-frame clones are kept and a portion is missing. This table has approximately 410,000 clones, around 87% appearing once. This sample comprised peripheral blood, obtained in a trial of Ad26.COV2.S vaccine versus placebo. Receptor source: a person aged 18-65 years who received the Ad26.COV2.S COVID-19 vaccine or a placebo.

V and J are TRBV21-1 and TRBJ2-3; the table names TRBD2, a call not compared with the DNA. TRBV21-1 is a known pseudogene. The CDR3 is made up of 19 amino acids. Here the CDR3 DNA reads TGTGCCAGCAGCAGAACCTTACCAGTACCGCGGTATTACTCAGATACGCAGTATTTT. This encodes CASSRTLPVPRYYSDTQYF.

The V and J genes are TRBV7-9 and TRBJ2-3; TRBD1 aligns across 8 bases. The CDR3 runs to 15 residues. Germline lookup yields CDR1 SEHNR and CDR2 FQNEAQ (reference sequence). After removal of 6 bases from V and 2 bases from J, the junction contained 7 bases not matched to a gene. The CDR3 is CASSYGQGYTDTQYF. The CDR3 DNA sequence: TGTGCCAGCAGTTATGGACAGGGATACACAGATACGCAGTATTTT. The full variable domain, with the rest looked up from reference TRBV7-9 and TRBJ2-3, is DTGVSQNPRHKITKRGQNVTFRCDPISEHNRLYWYRQTLGQGPEFLTYFQNEAQLEKSRLLSDRFSAERPKGSFSTLEIQRTEQGDSAMYLCASSYGQGYTDTQYFGPGTRLTVL.

This clone came up many times. The rearrangement joins TRBV3-1 (or the pseudogene TRBV3-2) to TRBJ2-5, with D perhaps matching TRBD2 (5 bases). The CDR3 loop spans 15 amino acids. V was clipped by 1 base and J by 5 bases, with 14 bases between them. The germline V gene has CDR1 LGHDT and CDR2 YNNKEL (reference sequence). The DNA of the CDR3 is TGTGCCAGCAGCCAAGTCGTCGGGATTCGGGAGACCCAGTACTTC. It codes for CASSQVVGIRETQYF.

The CDR3 is CASSEGRGNTIYF. CDR3 nucleotides: TGTGCCAGCAGCGAGGGGAGGGGTAACACCATATATTTT. This chain connects TRBV6-5 to TRBJ1-3, with D possibly matching TRBD1 (5 bases). Germline CDR1 is MNHEY and CDR2 is SVGAGI. The CDR3 extends over 13 amino acids. The V and J ends lost 6 bases and 7 bases respectively, with 13 bases between them.

This clone was observed once. The CDR3 loop reads CASSQVFGTGVVRNTIYF. The DNA of the CDR3 is TGTGCCAGCAGCCAAGTATTCGGGACAGGGGTCGTCCGGAACACCATATATTTT. V usage is TRBV3-1 (or the pseudogene TRBV3-2) and J usage is TRBJ1-3, with 10 bases identical to TRBD1. The V segment lost 1 base and the J segment 7 bases; nucleotides outside the gene matches: 13. The germline CDR1 and CDR2 sequences are LGHDT and YNNKEL (reference sequence). The length of the CDR3 is 18 residues.

The table lists this clone with a few counts. The chain combines TRBV5-5 with TRBJ2-1; D uncertain. Germline V gene data show CDR1 as SGHKS and CDR2 as YYEKEE (reference sequence). There are 13 residues in the CDR3. V was pared by 3 bases and J by 7 bases, with 11 bases between. The CDR3: CASSSLGYNEQFF. CDR3 coding DNA: TGTGCCAGCAGCTCGCTCGGGTATAATGAGCAGTTCTTC.

This rearrangement joins TRBV5-1 to TRBJ2-7; 10 nucleotides match TRBD1. Germline CDR1 reads SGHRS; CDR2 reads YFSETQ. The CDR3 has 15 residues. With V trimmed by 4 bases and J by 2 bases, 6 bases remained unmatched. In DNA form, the CDR3 reads TGCGCCAGCAGCCGGGACAGGGGTTTGGCCTACGAGCAGTACTTC. Its translation: CASSRDRGLAYEQYF.

The chain recombines TRBV7-2 with TRBJ1-1, with TRBD1 matching 7 bases. Germline CDR1 and CDR2: SGHTA and FQGNSA. There are 16 residues in the CDR3. V shed 5 bases, J shed 6 bases, and the junction held 15 bases outside the gene matches. The chain's CDR3 is CASSPQPTGTASEAFF. DNA for the CDR3: TGTGCCAGCAGCCCGCAACCCACCGGGACAGCTTCTGAAGCTTTCTTT.

The rearrangement joins TRBV7-3 to TRBJ2-3, with D unclear. CDR3 length equals 14 residues. Germline V gene sequence: CDR1 SGHTA, CDR2 FQGTGA. Between the trimmed V and J ends, which lost 2 bases and 2 bases, there was a span of 8 bases. The CDR3 region is CASSLSGPTDTQYF. Written as DNA, the CDR3 is TGTGCCAGCAGCTTATCGGGCCCCACAGATACGCAGTATTTT.

The CDR3 sequence is CASNSPGGATDTQYF. CDR3 coding DNA: TGTGCCAGTAACTCCCCTGGGGGGGCAACAGATACGCAGTATTTT. This chain uses TRBV19 with TRBJ2-3, with D maybe TRBD2 (7 bases). Germline CDR1 is LNHDA and CDR2 is SQIVND (reference sequence). This CDR3 is built from 15 residues. V lost 7 bases and J lost 3, with 17 bases in between.

The genes are TRBV3-1 (or the pseudogene TRBV3-2) and TRBJ2-7; D is uncertain. CDR3 length equals 14 residues. Deletions cut 0 bases from V and 2 bases from J, with 8 bases between. The V gene's germline CDR1 is LGHDT and CDR2 YNNKEL (reference sequence). The CDR3 DNA is TGTGCCAGCAGCCAAGAACCCTTCCCCTACGAGCAGTACTTC. Its translation: CASSQEPFPYEQYF.

The CDR3 DNA reads as TGCGCCAGCAGCCAAGAGTTCGTGGGTAGGCAAGAGACCCAGTACTTC. Its protein is CASSQEFVGRQETQYF. This chain connects TRBV4-3 to TRBJ2-5; the D is unclear. The germline V and J ends were trimmed by 0 bases and 2 bases, with 13 bases remaining between them. The CDR3 runs 16 residues. Per the germline V gene, CDR1 is LGHNA and CDR2 is YSLEER.

In DNA form, the CDR3 reads TGCAGCGTTGCCGGGACAGGGAAAAGAGATACGCAGTATTTT. This translates into CSVAGTGKRDTQYF. V usage is TRBV29-1 and J usage is TRBJ2-3, with TRBD1 matching over 9 bases. The CDR3 has 14 amino acids. The J segment lost 5 bases and the V segment lost 4 bases, leaving 7 bases of the junction unmatched. CDR1 is SQVTM and CDR2 is ANQGSEA in the germline V gene.

This chain connects TRBV3-1 (or the pseudogene TRBV3-2) to TRBJ2-5; D remains unclear. Germline V gene sequence: CDR1 LGHDT, CDR2 YNNKEL (reference sequence). V lost 5 bases and J 7 bases, leaving 17 bases between the germline ends. CDR3 size: 14 residues. The DNA for the CDR3 is TGTGCCAGCAGCTGTGACCCCCGATGGGGGACCCAGTACTTC. Translation gives CASSCDPRWGTQYF.

V is TRBV11-2 and J is TRBJ2-7, with D possibly TRBD2 on 5 matching bases. V lost 1 base and J 6 bases, leaving 7 bases between the germline ends. Germline assignment: CDR1 SGHAT and CDR2 FQNNGV. This CDR3 region has 12 residues. CDR3 sequence (DNA): TGTGCCAGCAGCTTAGCGGGGTTCGAGCAGTACTTC. Translated: CASSLAGFEQYF. Full variable domain (outside the CDR3, taken from reference TRBV11-2 and TRBJ2-7): EAGVAQSPRYKIIEKRQSVAFWCNPISGHATLYWYQQILGQGPKLLIQFQNNGVVDDSQLPKDRFSAERLKGVDSTLKIQPAKLEDSAVYLCASSLAGFEQYFGPGTRLTVT.

J is TRBJ1-2 and V is TRBV4-1, with TRBD1 matching 9 bases. CDR1 is MGHRA and CDR2 is YSYEKL in the germline V gene. V lost 4 bases and J lost 2; bases outside the gene matches: 5. This CDR3 contains 15 residues. The CDR3 protein is CASSPTGGSNYGYTF. The CDR3 nucleotides are TGCGCCAGCAGCCCCACAGGGGGCTCAAACTATGGCTACACCTTC.

This clone was found once. The chain carries TRBV4-1 and TRBJ2-3; no clear D gene. Trimming removed 2 bases from V and 6 bases from J, with 9 bases in between. Germline V gene lookup returns CDR1 MGHRA and CDR2 YSYEKL. The CDR3 consists of 13 residues. The CDR3, as DNA: TGCGCCAGCAGCCAACCCTCCCGGGATACGCAGTATTTT. Translating it yields CASSQPSRDTQYF.

The chain joins TRBV4-1 to TRBJ1-6; possible D gene TRBD1, 5 bases. From germline, CDR1 is MGHRA and CDR2 YSYEKL. The V and J ends lost 4 bases and 5 bases respectively, with 9 bases between them. CDR3 length: 14 amino acids. CDR3 sequence: CASSRDSNNSPLHF. As DNA, the CDR3 is TGCGCCAGCAGCCGCGACAGTAATAATTCACCCCTCCACTTT.

This clone was recorded a few times. J is TRBJ1-6 and V is TRBV15, with D hard to call. Trimming cost V 0 bases and J 6 bases, with 15 bases left between them. CDR3 length: 17 residues. In germline, CDR1 is LNHNV, CDR2 YYDKDF (reference sequence). The chain's CDR3 is CATSREPTSALNSPLHF. In nucleotides, the CDR3 is TGTGCCACCAGCAGAGAGCCGACAAGTGCCCTTAATTCACCCCTCCACTTT.

The gene calls are TRBV10-3 and TRBJ1-5; perhaps TRBD1 as D (5 bases). Germline V lookup: CDR1 ENHRY, CDR2 SYGVKD. Trimming took 1 base from V and 6 from J, leaving 13 bases between them. The CDR3 totals 15 residues. The CDR3 DNA is TGTGCCATCAGTGAGTTGGAGGGTGGGGCTCAGCCCCAGCATTTT. Translation gives CAISELEGGAQPQHF.

The rearrangement links TRBV6-5 to TRBJ2-7; TRBD1 might be the D (5 bases). CDR1 MNHEY and CDR2 SVGAGI come from the germline V gene. The germline V and J ends were trimmed by 5 bases and 4 bases, with 9 bases remaining between them. This CDR3 is built from 12 residues. The CDR3 region is CASSPQAYEQYF. The CDR3 nucleotides read TGTGCCAGCAGTCCACAGGCGTACGAGCAGTACTTC.

V and J are TRBV30 and TRBJ1-6; D unresolved. The CDR3 consists of 15 residues. Germline CDR1 and CDR2: GTSNPN and SVGIG (reference sequence). V shed 1 base and J shed 5 bases, with 12 bases lying between them. The CDR3 is CAWSEKPRHNSPLHF. CDR3 nucleotide sequence: TGTGCCTGGAGTGAAAAGCCTAGACATAATTCACCCCTCCACTTT.